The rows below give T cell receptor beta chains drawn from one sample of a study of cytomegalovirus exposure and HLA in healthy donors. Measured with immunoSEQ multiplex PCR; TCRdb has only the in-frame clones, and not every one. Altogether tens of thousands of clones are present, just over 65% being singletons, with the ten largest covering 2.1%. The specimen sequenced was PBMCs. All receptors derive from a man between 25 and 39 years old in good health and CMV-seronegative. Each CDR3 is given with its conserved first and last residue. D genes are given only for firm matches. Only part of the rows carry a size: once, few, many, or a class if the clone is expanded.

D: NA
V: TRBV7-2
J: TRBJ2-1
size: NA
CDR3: CASSSDGIMYNEQFF
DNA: TGTGCCAGCAGCTCAGACGGGATAATGTACAATGAGCAGTTCTTC

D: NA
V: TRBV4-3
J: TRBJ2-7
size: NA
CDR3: CASSQDRASSYEQYF
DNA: TGCGCCAGCAGCCAAGACAGGGCGAGCTCCTACGAGCAGTACTTC

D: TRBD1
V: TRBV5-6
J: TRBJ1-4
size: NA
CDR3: CASSLGGQVEKLFF
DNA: TGTGCCAGCAGCTTAGGGGGACAGGTTGAAAAACTGTTTTTT

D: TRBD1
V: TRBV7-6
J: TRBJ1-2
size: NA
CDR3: CASTLQGRDGYTF
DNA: TGTGCCAGCACCCTACAGGGGAGAGATGGCTACACCTTC

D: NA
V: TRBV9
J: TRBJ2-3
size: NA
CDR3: CASSVGVRGGTDTQYF
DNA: TGTGCCAGCAGCGTAGGGGTGCGCGGAGGCACAGATACGCAGTATTTT

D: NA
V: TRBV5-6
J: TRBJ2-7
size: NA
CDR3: CASSLVDTTYEQYF
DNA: TGTGCCAGCAGCTTGGTGGACACGACCTACGAGCAGTACTTC

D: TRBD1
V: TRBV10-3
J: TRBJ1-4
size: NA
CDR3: CAISGQTGGSEKLFF
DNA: TGTGCCATCAGTGGGCAGACAGGGGGCTCTGAAAAACTGTTTTTT

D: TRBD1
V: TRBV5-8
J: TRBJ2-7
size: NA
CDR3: CASSLGQAPYEQYF
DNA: TGTGCCAGCAGCCTGGGACAGGCGCCCTACGAGCAGTACTTC

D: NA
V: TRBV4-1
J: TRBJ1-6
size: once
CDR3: CASSQVMDSHSPLHF
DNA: TGCGCCAGCAGCCAAGTTATGGACAGCCATTCACCCCTCCACTTT

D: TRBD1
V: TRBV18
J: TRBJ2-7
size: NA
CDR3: CASSPYSLTGTGSSYEQYF
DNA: TGTGCCAGCTCACCCTACTCATTAACCGGGACAGGAAGCTCCTACGAGCAGTACTTC

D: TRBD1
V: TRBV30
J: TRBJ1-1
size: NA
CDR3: CAWSAQGAGTEAFF
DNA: TGTGCCTGGAGTGCCCAGGGGGCGGGTACTGAAGCTTTCTTT

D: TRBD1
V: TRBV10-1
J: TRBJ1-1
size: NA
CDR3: CASSDRGVPEAFF
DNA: TGCGCCAGCAGCGACAGGGGTGTCCCTGAAGCTTTCTTT

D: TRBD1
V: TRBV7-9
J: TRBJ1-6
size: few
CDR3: CASTTTRDSNSPLHF
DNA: TGTGCCAGCACCACGACCCGGGACAGTAATTCACCCCTCCACTTT

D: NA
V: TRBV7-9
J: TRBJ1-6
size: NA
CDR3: CASSSSTGNSPLHF
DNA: TGTGCCAGCAGCTCGTCGACGGGGAATTCACCCCTCCACTTT

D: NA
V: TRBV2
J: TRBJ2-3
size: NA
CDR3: CASTRFTDTQYF
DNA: TGTGCCAGCACTAGATTCACAGATACGCAGTATTTT

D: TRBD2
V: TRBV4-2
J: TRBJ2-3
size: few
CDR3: CASSQGGLASTDTQYF
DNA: TGTGCCAGCAGCCAGGGTGGACTAGCGAGCACAGATACGCAGTATTTT

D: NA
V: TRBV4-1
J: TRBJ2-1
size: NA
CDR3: CASSQATVSNEQFF
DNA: TGCGCCAGCAGCCAAGCGACTGTGAGTAATGAGCAGTTCTTC

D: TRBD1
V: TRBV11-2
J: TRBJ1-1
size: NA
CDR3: CASSRTGINTEAFF
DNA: TGTGCCAGCAGCCGGACAGGGATCAACACTGAAGCTTTCTTT

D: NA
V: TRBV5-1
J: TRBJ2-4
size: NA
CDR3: CASSLEGSGIQYF
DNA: TGCGCCAGCAGCTTGGAGGGGTCGGGCATTCAGTACTTC

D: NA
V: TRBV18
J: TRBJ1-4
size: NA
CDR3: CASSPPVGETNEKLFF
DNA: TGTGCCAGCTCACCTCCAGTAGGGGAAACTAATGAAAAACTGTTTTTT

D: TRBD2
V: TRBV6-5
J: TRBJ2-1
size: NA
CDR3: CASSYGLAGNVEQFF
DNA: TGTGCCAGCAGCTACGGACTAGCGGGAAATGTTGAGCAGTTCTTC

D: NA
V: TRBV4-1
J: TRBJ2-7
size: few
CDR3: CASSQGRTGPYEQYF
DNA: TGCGCCAGCAGCCAGGGGAGGACAGGACCCTACGAGCAGTACTTC

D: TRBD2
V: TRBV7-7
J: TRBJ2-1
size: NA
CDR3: CASSLSAGAGNEQFF
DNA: TGTGCCAGCAGCTTAAGTGCGGGAGCGGGGAATGAGCAGTTCTTC

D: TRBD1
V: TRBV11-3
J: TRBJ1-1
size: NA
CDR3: CASSYRGSGTEAFF
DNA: TGTGCCAGCAGCTACAGGGGGTCGGGCACTGAAGCTTTCTTT

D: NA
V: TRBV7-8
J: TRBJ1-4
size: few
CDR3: CASSLASQANEKLFF
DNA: TGTGCCAGCAGCTTAGCCTCGCAGGCGAATGAAAAACTGTTTTTT

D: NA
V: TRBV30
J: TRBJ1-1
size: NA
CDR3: CAWAPGPNTEAFF
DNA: TGTGCCTGGGCTCCCGGTCCGAACACTGAAGCTTTCTTT

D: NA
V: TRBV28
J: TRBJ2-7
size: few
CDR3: CASSSWGDSHSYEQYF
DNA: TGTGCCAGCAGCTCATGGGGGGACAGCCACTCCTACGAGCAGTACTTC

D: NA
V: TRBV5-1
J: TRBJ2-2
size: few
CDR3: CATSPGQLTGELFF
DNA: TGCGCCACCTCCCCCGGACAACTCACCGGGGAGCTGTTTTTT

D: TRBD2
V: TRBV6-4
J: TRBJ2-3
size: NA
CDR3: CASSDEGAGTDTQYF
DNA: TGTGCCAGCAGTGATGAGGGAGCGGGGACAGATACGCAGTATTTT

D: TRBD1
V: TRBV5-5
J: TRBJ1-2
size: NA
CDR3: CASSLAGGAGAFGYTF
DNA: TGTGCCAGCAGCTTGGCAGGGGGCGCGGGAGCTTTTGGCTACACCTTC

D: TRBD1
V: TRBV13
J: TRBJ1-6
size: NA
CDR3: CASSLDQDRVDSPLHF
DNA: TGTGCCAGCAGCTTAGATCAGGACAGGGTCGATTCACCCCTCCACTTT

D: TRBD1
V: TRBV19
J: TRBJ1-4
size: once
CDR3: CASSSQGVKLFF
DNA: TGTGCCAGTAGCTCACAGGGGGTAAAACTGTTTTTT

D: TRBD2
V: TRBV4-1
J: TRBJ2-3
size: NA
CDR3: CASSQVGEGQLGDTQYF
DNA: TGCGCCAGCAGCCAAGTAGGGGAGGGCCAGTTAGGAGATACGCAGTATTTT

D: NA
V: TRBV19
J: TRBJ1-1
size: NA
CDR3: CASSETGLDTEAFF
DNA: TGTGCCAGTAGTGAAACAGGGTTGGACACTGAAGCTTTCTTT

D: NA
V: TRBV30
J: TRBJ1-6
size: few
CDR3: CASSMTSYNSPLHF
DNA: TGTGCCTCGTCAATGACTTCCTATAATTCACCCCTCCACTTT

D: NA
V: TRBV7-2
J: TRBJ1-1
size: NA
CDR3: CASSSRRGTEAFF
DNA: TGTGCCAGCAGCTCACGGCGGGGAACTGAAGCTTTCTTT

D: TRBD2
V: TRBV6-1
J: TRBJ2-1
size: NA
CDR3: CASSVTSGGAYNEQFF
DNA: TGTGCCAGCAGTGTGACTAGCGGGGGGGCCTACAATGAGCAGTTCTTC

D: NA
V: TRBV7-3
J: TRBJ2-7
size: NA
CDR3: CASSLSGGHYEQYF
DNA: TGTGCCAGCAGCTTATCCGGAGGTCATTACGAGCAGTACTTC

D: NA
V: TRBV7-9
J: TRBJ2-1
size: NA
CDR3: CASSSPAKMSSYNEQFF
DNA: TGTGCCAGCAGCTCCCCTGCCAAGATGAGCTCCTACAATGAGCAGTTCTTC

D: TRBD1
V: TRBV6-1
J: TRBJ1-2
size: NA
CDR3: CASSERQGATRGYTF
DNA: TGTGCCAGCAGTGAACGTCAGGGGGCCACCCGGGGCTACACCTTC

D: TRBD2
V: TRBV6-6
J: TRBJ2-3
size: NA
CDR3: CASGLAGVVTDTQYF
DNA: TGTGCCAGCGGTCTAGCGGGAGTTGTCACAGATACGCAGTATTTT

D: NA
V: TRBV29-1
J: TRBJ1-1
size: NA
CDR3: CSAAGQFEAFF
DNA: TGCAGCGCCGCTGGACAGTTTGAAGCTTTCTTT

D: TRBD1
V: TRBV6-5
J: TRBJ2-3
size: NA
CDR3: CASADRARTDTQYF
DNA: TGTGCCAGCGCTGACAGGGCGCGGACAGATACGCAGTATTTT

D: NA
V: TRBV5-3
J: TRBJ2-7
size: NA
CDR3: CARSLSAAGRSEQYF
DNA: TGTGCCAGAAGCTTGAGTGCGGCAGGGAGGTCCGAGCAGTACTTC

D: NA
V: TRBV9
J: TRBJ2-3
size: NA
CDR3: CASSSRLGEGTDTQYF
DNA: TGTGCCAGCAGCTCCCGACTAGGCGAGGGCACAGATACGCAGTATTTT

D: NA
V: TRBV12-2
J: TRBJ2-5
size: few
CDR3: CARRLSADRSEETQYF
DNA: TGTGCACGTCGCTTAAGTGCCGACAGATCGGAGGAGACCCAGTACTTC

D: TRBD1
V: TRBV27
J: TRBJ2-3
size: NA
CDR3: CASRRTGGTDTQYF
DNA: TGTGCCAGCAGGAGGACAGGGGGGACAGATACGCAGTATTTT

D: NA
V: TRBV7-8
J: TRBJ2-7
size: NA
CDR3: CASTPGRGNSYEQYF
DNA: TGTGCCAGCACCCCCGGCAGGGGAAACTCCTACGAGCAGTACTTC